This is a list of T cell receptor beta chains from one sample in a study of T cell clonotyping in hematopoietic cell transplantation. Clones were sequenced by immunoSEQ multiplex PCR, and TCRdb holds only the in-frame ones, with some missing. The sample consists of around 4,800 clones, roughly 19% of them appearing once. Specimen: PBMCs, collected 180 days after allogeneic stem cell transplant. The origin of the receptors is a male patient aged 18-30 years who had an allogeneic stem cell transplant, so the T cells may come from the graft donor. Some clones in this sample may be carry-over from other donors' samples. Both conserved end residues are part of each CDR3. Fields, in order: V gene, J gene, clone size, D gene, CDR3 DNA, CDR3 protein. D genes are given only for firm matches. Size is stated for part of the rows, as once, few or many counts, or as a class when the clone is expanded.

TRBV4-1,TRBJ1-2,-,TRBD1,TGCGCCAGCAGCCAAGATTGGCACAGGGGGCGCGACTATGGCTACACCTTC,CASSQDWHRGRDYGYTF
TRBV9,TRBJ2-3,-,TRBD1,TGTGCCAGCAGCGGGAGGACAGGGGGATGGGATACGCAGTATTTT,CASSGRTGGWDTQYF
TRBV5-6,TRBJ1-5,few,-,TGTGCCAGCAGCTTGGCCGGCAATCAGCCCCAGCATTTT,CASSLAGNQPQHF
TRBV30,TRBJ2-7,-,TRBD1,TGTGCCTGGAGTGTTCCCGGGACAGGGGGCTACGAGCAGTACTTC,CAWSVPGTGGYEQYF
TRBV30,TRBJ2-7,-,TRBD2,TGTGCCTGCGAGACTAGCGTTTCCTACGAGCAGTACTTC,CACETSVSYEQYF
TRBV4-3,TRBJ1-6,few,-,TGCGCCAGCAGCCAAGATTACGCCCGGGGAGGGAATTCACCCCTCCACTTT,CASSQDYARGGNSPLHF
TRBV7-9,TRBJ2-7,few,TRBD1,TGTGCCAGCAGCGACGGACAGGTCTTGTCCTACGAGCAGTACTTC,CASSDGQVLSYEQYF
TRBV4-1,TRBJ1-2,few,-,TGCGCCAGCAGCTCAGGGGATATAGGAGGAGTCAACTATGGCTACACCTTC,CASSSGDIGGVNYGYTF
TRBV30,TRBJ2-2,-,-,TGTGCCTGGAGTCCGGGGAACACCGGGGAGCTGTTTTTT,CAWSPGNTGELFF
TRBV30,TRBJ2-2,-,-,TGTGCCTGGAAGGGGACTCAAACCGGGGAGCTGTTTTTT,CAWKGTQTGELFF
TRBV30,TRBJ1-2,few,-,TGTGCCTGCTCGAGATTAGGCTACACCTTC,CACSRLGYTF
TRBV4-1,TRBJ2-2,medium-sized,-,TGCGCCAGCAGGCTCAGCCCGGGGGCCAGCACCGGGGAGCTGTTTTTT,CASRLSPGASTGELFF
TRBV30,TRBJ2-3,few,TRBD2,TGTGCCTGGAGTGTTCTAGCGGGGGGGAGGCAGTATTTT,CAWSVLAGGRQYF
TRBV29-1,TRBJ2-7,-,-,TGCAGCGTTGGACGGGGGAAAGGGCAGTACTTC,CSVGRGKGQYF
TRBV30,TRBJ1-6,-,-,TGTGCCTGGGAATTCGGCCGATCCCTCGGGGCCTTTTCACCCCTCCACTTT,CAWEFGRSLGAFSPLHF
TRBV30,TRBJ1-1,few,-,TGTGCCTGGAGTTACCAAACTGAAGCTTTCTTT,CAWSYQTEAFF
TRBV29-1,TRBJ2-7,few,TRBD1,TGCAGCGTTGCGGGACAGCAATCCTACGAGCAGTACTTC,CSVAGQQSYEQYF
TRBV5-6,TRBJ2-7,-,-,TGTGCCAGCAGCCAGGGGACCGCCTACGAGCAGTACTTC,CASSQGTAYEQYF
TRBV7-3,TRBJ2-5,few,-,TGTGCCAGCAGCTTATTTGGGGGACGGGAGACCCAGTACTTC,CASSLFGGRETQYF
TRBV6-5,TRBJ2-5,few,-,TGTGCCAGCAGATCCCTAGGGAAGGAGACCCAGTACTTC,CASRSLGKETQYF
TRBV30,TRBJ1-2,-,-,TGTGCCTGGGGGGTACTTACTAGCGGCTACACCTTC,CAWGVLTSGYTF
TRBV30,TRBJ2-5,-,TRBD2,TGTGCCTCGACTAGCGGATGGGAGACCCAGTACTTC,CASTSGWETQYF
TRBV30,TRBJ1-5,few,TRBD1,TGTGCCTGGAGTCCGGACAGGGGGAATCAGCCCCAGCATTTT,CAWSPDRGNQPQHF
TRBV25-1,TRBJ1-2,few,-,TGTGCCAGCGAAGAGGGGGGCTACACCTTC,CASEEGGYTF
TRBV28,TRBJ2-7,-,-,TGTGCCAGCAAGAAACGTACAGGCCGGACTGCCTACGAGCAGTACTTC,CASKKRTGRTAYEQYF
TRBV6-6,TRBJ1-2,medium-sized,-,TGTGCCAGCAGCTTGGGGGGGGATGGCTACACCTTC,CASSLGGDGYTF
TRBV25-1,TRBJ2-5,once,-,TGTGCCAGCAGTGATCGGGGGACAGAGACCCAGTACTTC,CASSDRGTETQYF
TRBV7-6,TRBJ1-2,large,-,TGTGCCAGCAGCTTAGATGGAGGGGGGCTTGAAGGCTACACCTTC,CASSLDGGGLEGYTF
TRBV28,TRBJ2-7,-,-,TGTGCCAGCAGTTTTGGTCGGTACGAGCAGTACTTC,CASSFGRYEQYF
TRBV20-1,TRBJ1-5,medium-sized,-,TGCAGTGCTGGGGGAGCTCAGCCCCAGCATTTT,CSAGGAQPQHF
TRBV30,TRBJ2-5,-,-,TGTGCCTGGAGTGGCCTTCAAGAGACCCAGTACTTC,CAWSGLQETQYF
TRBV30,TRBJ1-2,-,-,TGTGCCTGGACAGAAACTAACTATGGCTACACCTTC,CAWTETNYGYTF
TRBV5-6,TRBJ1-5,-,-,TGTGCCAGCAGCCGCTTCTGGGTTCGGAATCAGCCCCAGCATTTT,CASSRFWVRNQPQHF
TRBV30,TRBJ1-1,-,-,TGTGCCTGGAATCTCCGAGGAGACACTGAAGCTTTCTTT,CAWNLRGDTEAFF
TRBV7-2,TRBJ2-7,few,-,TGTGCCAGCAGCTTGTCCTACGAGCAGTACTTC,CASSLSYEQYF
TRBV14,TRBJ2-2,-,-,TGTGCCAGCAGCCCGCTCCACGGGGAGGTGTTTTTT,CASSPLHGEVFF
TRBV30,TRBJ1-6,-,-,TGTGCCTGGAGTCGAGACCATAATTCACCCCTCCACTTT,CAWSRDHNSPLHF
TRBV7-2,TRBJ2-7,-,-,TGTGCCAGCAGCTTAGCCCCCGCGGTGGCCTCCTACGAGCAGTACTTC,CASSLAPAVASYEQYF
TRBV30,TRBJ1-2,few,-,TGTGCCTGGAGAGCGGGAGGCTATGGCTACACCTTC,CAWRAGGYGYTF
TRBV25-1,TRBJ2-1,-,-,TGTGCCAGCAGTACTATGGGTAGGGTCAATGAGCAGTTCTTC,CASSTMGRVNEQFF
TRBV30,TRBJ2-7,-,-,TGTGCCTGGAGTAGGGGGGCAACCTACGAGCAGTACTTC,CAWSRGATYEQYF
TRBV30,TRBJ2-2,-,-,TGTGCCTGGAGTCTAGTCGGGGAGCTGTTTTTT,CAWSLVGELFF
TRBV30,TRBJ2-5,-,-,TGTGCCTGGAGTGTAAGGTTAGGGACCCAAGAGACCCAGTACTTC,CAWSVRLGTQETQYF
TRBV25-1,TRBJ2-1,-,TRBD2,TGTGCCAGCAGTGGACTAGCGGGGGGTTCCAATGAGCAGTTCTTC,CASSGLAGGSNEQFF
TRBV29-1,TRBJ2-7,-,-,TGCAGCGTTGGAATAGCGGAGTACGAGCAGTACTTC,CSVGIAEYEQYF
TRBV30,TRBJ1-6,few,-,TGTGCCTGGAGTTCACGGGAGGGGTATCCACCCCTCCACTTT,CAWSSREGYPPLHF
TRBV30,TRBJ2-5,few,TRBD2,TGTGCCTGGAGCATGGGACTAGGAGAAGAGACCCAGTACTTC,CAWSMGLGEETQYF
TRBV6-6,TRBJ1-1,medium-sized,-,TGTGCCAGCAGTTGGAGGGCCGACAGCCAAGCTTTCTTT,CASSWRADSQAFF
TRBV30,TRBJ1-3,-,-,TGTGCCTGGGCGGATAACACCATATATTTT,CAWADNTIYF
TRBV4-2,TRBJ2-5,few,-,TGTGCCAGCAGCCAAGGATCAGGGACCCAGTACTTC,CASSQGSGTQYF
TRBV30,TRBJ1-2,-,-,TGTGCCTCCTACAGGAATGGCTACACCTTC,CASYRNGYTF
TRBV7-2,TRBJ2-3,few,-,TGTGCCAGCAGCCTCAAGAACTCGCCAAATACGCAGTATTTT,CASSLKNSPNTQYF
TRBV30,TRBJ1-1,-,-,TGTGCCTGGAGTTTAGGGTTGGACACTGAAGCTTTCTTT,CAWSLGLDTEAFF
TRBV30,TRBJ1-5,-,-,TGTGCCTGGAGTCGACACGGAGATCAGCCCCAGCATTTT,CAWSRHGDQPQHF
TRBV30,TRBJ1-1,once,-,TGTGCCTGGAGGGGGTCCACTGAAGCTTTCTTT,CAWRGSTEAFF
TRBV9,TRBJ2-1,-,TRBD2,TGTGCCAGCAGCGTCCTAGCGGGAGCGGCCTACAATGAGCAGTTCTTC,CASSVLAGAAYNEQFF
TRBV29-1,TRBJ2-5,large,-,TGCAGCGTTGAAGGCGGGGTAGTCGAGACCCAGTACTTC,CSVEGGVVETQYF
TRBV30,TRBJ1-4,few,-,TGTGCCTGGAGTGTACGGGCAGGAGGTGGAGAAAAACTGTTTTTT,CAWSVRAGGGEKLFF